This T cell receptor (beta chain) was sequenced during a study of OX40 agonist ivuxolimab in advanced cancers. Sampling times: baseline, cycle 4 day 1, cycle 7 day 1. Germline assignment: CDR1 SGHAT and CDR2 FQNNGV. This CDR3 comprises 15 residues. The V end was cut by 1 base, the J end by 6 bases, with 15 bases between. TCRdb keeps only in-frame clones here, not all; method: immunoSEQ multiplex PCR. The sample consists of some 83,000 clones, 90% of them appearing once. The TCR sequence derives from an adult with an advanced solid tumor such as melanoma, head and neck, liver or kidney cancer. The chain is built from TRBV11-2 and TRBJ1-2, with a weak D call TRBD1 (6 bases). The sample consisted of CD4+ or CD8+ T cells sorted from blood, taken in a trial of the OX40 agonist ivuxolimab. Here the CDR3 DNA reads TGTGCCAGCAGCTTAGTCGCAGGGGCGCCCAATGGCTACACCTTC. Its protein product is CASSLVAGAPNGYTF.